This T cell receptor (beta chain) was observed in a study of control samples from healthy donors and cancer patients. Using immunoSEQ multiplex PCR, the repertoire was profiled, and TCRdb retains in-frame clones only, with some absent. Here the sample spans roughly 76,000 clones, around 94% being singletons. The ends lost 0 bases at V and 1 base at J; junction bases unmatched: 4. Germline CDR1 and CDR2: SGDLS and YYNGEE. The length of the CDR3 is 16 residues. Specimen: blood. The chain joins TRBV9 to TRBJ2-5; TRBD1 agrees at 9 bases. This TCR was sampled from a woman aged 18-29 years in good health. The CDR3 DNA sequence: TGTGCCAGCAGCGTAGCTGGGGACAGGGTCCAAGAGACCCAGTACTTC. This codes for CASSVAGDRVQETQYF.